This T cell receptor beta chain was captured by sequencing in a study of T cell therapy after organ transplantation (dated by TCRdb to between 2018 and 2021). For the wider study: Autologous CMV-specific T cells, expanded in vitro for 2 to 3 weeks with a peptide pool of 30 HLA class I and II CMV epitopes, were used as therapy products. Each patient got up to 6 T cell doses, given every 2 weeks, and was then monitored for approximately 30 weeks after finishing therapy. Only about 75% of the 10 patients had long-term post-therapy samples available. Pretherapy peripheral blood samples were collected before T cell therapy was commenced. Among the ten patients, eight were classed as clinical responders, while two were classed as nonresponders. The median number of CMV-specific T cells given to patients was 1.92 x 10^8, delivered over 2 to 6 intravenous infusions. A follow-up TRBV repertoire analysis was performed on an open-label phase I trial of autologous CMV-specific adoptive T cell therapy in solid-organ transplant recipients.

CDR1 is given as MGHRA and CDR2 as YSYEKL, both from the germline V gene. V lost 1 base and J lost 5 bases, and the count of bases not matched to a germline gene is 2. The CDR3 goes from the cysteine to the phenylalanine over 14 residues. The sequence is cut down to CDR3 DNA, 42 bases in frame from base 1. The time point label, as the study defines it: before start of T cell therapy. Solid-organ transplant recipients with drug-resistant/recurrent cytomegalovirus were included as patients. Ten trial participants were selected for repertoire analysis based on availability of post-therapy peripheral blood mononuclear cells. Viable CD3+CD8+CD4- lymphocytes were isolated from PBMCs by sorting on a BD FACSAria III. The Qiagen DNeasy Kit was used to extract genomic DNA from sorted cells. Points on this clone: Its cognate antigen has yet to be identified. One base away there is no much larger clone; base qualities are not given.

Overall study outcomes, separate from this receptor: Marked pretherapy clonal expansions with minimal repertoire change after therapy were observed in nonresponders. Both transferred clonotypes and endogenous clonotypes not detected in the therapy products appeared to be included in post-therapy reconstitution. The small number of expansions detected in nonresponders may be due to reduced sample coverage caused by poor CD8+ T cell yield. Assessment of confounders such as concurrent antirejection and antiviral medications was prevented by the small cohort. The fold change in CD8 clonality after therapy was inversely correlated with pretherapy clonality, which suggests that less biased repertoires were more open to remodeling.

TRB CDR3 regions were amplified from genomic DNA with the immunoSEQ two-step, bias-controlled multiplex PCR assay. An Illumina NextSeq 500 was used to sequence the CDR3 libraries. As for the original processing: The immunoSEQ Analyzer platform was used for the initial alignment and bioinformatics, which included bias normalization against synthetic CDR3 analogs. Annotation of V, D and J genes followed the definitions in the IMGT database. Additional TRBV analyses were carried out with default settings in VDJtools version 1.1.10 and the R package tcR version 2.2.1.11. GLIPH analysis was done using default settings in version 1.0. Significant clonotype frequency changes were tested by 2-sided binomial test with Benjamini-Hochberg correction (alpha = 0.01) in CDR3 sequences with at least 5 reads. TCRdb stores this immuneACCESS table with in-frame sequences only. Part of the clones is absent; in the studies checked, under half of the shortfall reflects unresolved V genes, and no reason is known for the rest. That table gives V, J and clone size, and the DNA gave D and trimming. Present in this sample are about 50,000 clones, approximately 94% of which were seen just once. The top ten clones comprise around 3% of the sample.

The sequencing here drew on CD8+ T cells from blood, taken before autologous CMV-specific T cell therapy. This receptor chain uses TRBV4-1 and TRBJ2-1; 7 bases in the middle match TRBD1. This receptor was identified in a human patient who had received a solid organ transplant and had CMV disease. The CDR3 loop reads CASSQGDSDNEQFF. The DNA sequence is given as TGCGCCAGCAGCCAAGGGGACAGCGACAATGAGCAGTTCTTC.